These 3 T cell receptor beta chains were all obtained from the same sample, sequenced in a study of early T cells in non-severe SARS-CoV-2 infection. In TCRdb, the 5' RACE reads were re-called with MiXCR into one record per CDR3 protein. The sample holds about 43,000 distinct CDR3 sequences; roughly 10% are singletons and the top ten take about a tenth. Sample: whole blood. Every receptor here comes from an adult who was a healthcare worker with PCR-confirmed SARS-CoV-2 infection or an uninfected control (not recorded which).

CDR3 amino acids: CSVSPAGNTDTQYF. The CDR3 region has the DNA TGCAGTGTATCCCCAGCGGGGAACACAGATACGCAGTATTTT. The gene calls are TRBV20-1 and TRBJ2-3; 7 bases align to TRBD2. CDR3 length equals 14 residues. Germline V gene sequence: CDR1 DFQATT, CDR2 SNEGSKA (reference sequence). Trimming at V came to 7 bases and at J to 2 bases, leaving 9 bases not matched to a gene.

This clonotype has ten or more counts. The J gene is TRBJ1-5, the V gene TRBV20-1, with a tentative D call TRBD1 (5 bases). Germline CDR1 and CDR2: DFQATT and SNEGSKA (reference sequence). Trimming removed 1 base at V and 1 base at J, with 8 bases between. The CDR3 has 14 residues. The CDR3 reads CSARGGQSNQPQHF. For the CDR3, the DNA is TGCAGTGCTAGAGGGGGCCAGAGCAATCAGCCCCAGCATTTT.

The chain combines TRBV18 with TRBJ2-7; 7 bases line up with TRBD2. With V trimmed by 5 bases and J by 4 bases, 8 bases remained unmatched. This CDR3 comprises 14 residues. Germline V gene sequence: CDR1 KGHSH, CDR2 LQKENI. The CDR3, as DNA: TGTGCCAGCTCAGGAGGCCTAGCGGAATACGAGCAGTACTTC. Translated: CASSGGLAEYEQYF.